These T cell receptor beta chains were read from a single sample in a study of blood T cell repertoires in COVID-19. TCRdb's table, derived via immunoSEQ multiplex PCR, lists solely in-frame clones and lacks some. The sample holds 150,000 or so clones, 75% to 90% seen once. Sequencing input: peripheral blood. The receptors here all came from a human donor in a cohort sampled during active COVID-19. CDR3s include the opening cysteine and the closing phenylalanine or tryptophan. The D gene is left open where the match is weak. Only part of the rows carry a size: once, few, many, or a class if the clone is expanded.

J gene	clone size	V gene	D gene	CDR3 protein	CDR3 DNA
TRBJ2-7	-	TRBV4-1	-	CASSPGGSSYEQYF	TGCGCCAGCAGCCCAGGGGGGAGCTCCTACGAGCAGTACTTC
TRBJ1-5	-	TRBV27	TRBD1	CASSPNRGGNGGNQPQHF	TGTGCCAGCAGTCCCAACAGGGGGGGCAACGGTGGGAATCAGCCCCAGCATTTT
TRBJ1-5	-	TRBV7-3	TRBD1	CASTPLGQVGNQPQHF	TGTGCCAGCACCCCCCTTGGACAGGTGGGCAATCAGCCCCAGCATTTT
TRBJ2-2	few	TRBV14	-	CASSQEKRFAGRNTGELFF	TGTGCCAGCAGCCAGGAAAAGCGGTTTGCTGGCAGGAACACCGGGGAGCTGTTTTTT
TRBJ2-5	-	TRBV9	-	CASSVGERRETQYF	TGTGCCAGCAGCGTAGGAGAGAGAAGAGAGACCCAGTACTTC
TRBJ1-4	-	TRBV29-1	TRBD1	CSIVGTGSAGANEKLFF	TGCAGCATTGTCGGGACAGGGTCAGCAGGGGCTAATGAAAAACTGTTTTTT
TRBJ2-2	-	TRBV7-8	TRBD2	CASSPTNSAGGNTGELFF	TGTGCCAGCAGCCCAACGAATTCGGCGGGGGGAAACACCGGGGAGCTGTTTTTT
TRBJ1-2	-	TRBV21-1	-	CASSRAGTGDPYGYTF	TGTGCCAGCAGCAGAGCCGGGACAGGGGACCCCTATGGCTACACCTTC
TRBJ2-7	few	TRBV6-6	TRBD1	CASSSMDRRYEQYF	TGTGCCAGCAGTTCTATGGACAGGAGATACGAGCAGTACTTC
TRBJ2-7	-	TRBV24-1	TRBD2	CATSEDYPGLAPQYEQYF	TGTGCCACCAGTGAAGATTACCCGGGACTAGCCCCCCAGTACGAGCAGTACTTC
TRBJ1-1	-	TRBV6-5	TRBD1	CASSYSGTGMTEAFF	TGTGCCAGCAGCTACTCAGGGACAGGGATGACTGAAGCTTTCTTT
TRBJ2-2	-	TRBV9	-	CASSVEGRPGELFF	TGTGCCAGCAGCGTAGAGGGGCGTCCCGGGGAGCTGTTTTTT
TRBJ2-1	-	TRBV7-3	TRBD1	CASSLRTGDYNEQFF	TGTGCCAGCAGCTTAAGGACAGGTGACTACAATGAGCAGTTCTTC
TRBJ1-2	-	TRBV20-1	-	CSASEHYGYTF	TGCAGTGCTAGCGAGCATTATGGCTACACCTTC
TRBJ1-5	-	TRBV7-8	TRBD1	CASSGQGIYSNQPQHF	TGTGCCAGCTCGGGACAGGGGATTTATAGCAATCAGCCCCAGCATTTT
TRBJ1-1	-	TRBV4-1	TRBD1	CASSQPTGAETEAFF	TGCGCCAGCAGCCAGCCGACAGGGGCAGAGACTGAAGCTTTCTTT
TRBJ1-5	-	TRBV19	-	CASSTAAGEYQPQHF	TGTGCCAGTAGTACCGCGGCCGGCGAGTATCAGCCCCAGCATTTT
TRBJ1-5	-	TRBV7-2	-	CASSLGVYYQPQHF	TGTGCCAGCAGCTTAGGCGTGTATTATCAGCCCCAGCATTTT